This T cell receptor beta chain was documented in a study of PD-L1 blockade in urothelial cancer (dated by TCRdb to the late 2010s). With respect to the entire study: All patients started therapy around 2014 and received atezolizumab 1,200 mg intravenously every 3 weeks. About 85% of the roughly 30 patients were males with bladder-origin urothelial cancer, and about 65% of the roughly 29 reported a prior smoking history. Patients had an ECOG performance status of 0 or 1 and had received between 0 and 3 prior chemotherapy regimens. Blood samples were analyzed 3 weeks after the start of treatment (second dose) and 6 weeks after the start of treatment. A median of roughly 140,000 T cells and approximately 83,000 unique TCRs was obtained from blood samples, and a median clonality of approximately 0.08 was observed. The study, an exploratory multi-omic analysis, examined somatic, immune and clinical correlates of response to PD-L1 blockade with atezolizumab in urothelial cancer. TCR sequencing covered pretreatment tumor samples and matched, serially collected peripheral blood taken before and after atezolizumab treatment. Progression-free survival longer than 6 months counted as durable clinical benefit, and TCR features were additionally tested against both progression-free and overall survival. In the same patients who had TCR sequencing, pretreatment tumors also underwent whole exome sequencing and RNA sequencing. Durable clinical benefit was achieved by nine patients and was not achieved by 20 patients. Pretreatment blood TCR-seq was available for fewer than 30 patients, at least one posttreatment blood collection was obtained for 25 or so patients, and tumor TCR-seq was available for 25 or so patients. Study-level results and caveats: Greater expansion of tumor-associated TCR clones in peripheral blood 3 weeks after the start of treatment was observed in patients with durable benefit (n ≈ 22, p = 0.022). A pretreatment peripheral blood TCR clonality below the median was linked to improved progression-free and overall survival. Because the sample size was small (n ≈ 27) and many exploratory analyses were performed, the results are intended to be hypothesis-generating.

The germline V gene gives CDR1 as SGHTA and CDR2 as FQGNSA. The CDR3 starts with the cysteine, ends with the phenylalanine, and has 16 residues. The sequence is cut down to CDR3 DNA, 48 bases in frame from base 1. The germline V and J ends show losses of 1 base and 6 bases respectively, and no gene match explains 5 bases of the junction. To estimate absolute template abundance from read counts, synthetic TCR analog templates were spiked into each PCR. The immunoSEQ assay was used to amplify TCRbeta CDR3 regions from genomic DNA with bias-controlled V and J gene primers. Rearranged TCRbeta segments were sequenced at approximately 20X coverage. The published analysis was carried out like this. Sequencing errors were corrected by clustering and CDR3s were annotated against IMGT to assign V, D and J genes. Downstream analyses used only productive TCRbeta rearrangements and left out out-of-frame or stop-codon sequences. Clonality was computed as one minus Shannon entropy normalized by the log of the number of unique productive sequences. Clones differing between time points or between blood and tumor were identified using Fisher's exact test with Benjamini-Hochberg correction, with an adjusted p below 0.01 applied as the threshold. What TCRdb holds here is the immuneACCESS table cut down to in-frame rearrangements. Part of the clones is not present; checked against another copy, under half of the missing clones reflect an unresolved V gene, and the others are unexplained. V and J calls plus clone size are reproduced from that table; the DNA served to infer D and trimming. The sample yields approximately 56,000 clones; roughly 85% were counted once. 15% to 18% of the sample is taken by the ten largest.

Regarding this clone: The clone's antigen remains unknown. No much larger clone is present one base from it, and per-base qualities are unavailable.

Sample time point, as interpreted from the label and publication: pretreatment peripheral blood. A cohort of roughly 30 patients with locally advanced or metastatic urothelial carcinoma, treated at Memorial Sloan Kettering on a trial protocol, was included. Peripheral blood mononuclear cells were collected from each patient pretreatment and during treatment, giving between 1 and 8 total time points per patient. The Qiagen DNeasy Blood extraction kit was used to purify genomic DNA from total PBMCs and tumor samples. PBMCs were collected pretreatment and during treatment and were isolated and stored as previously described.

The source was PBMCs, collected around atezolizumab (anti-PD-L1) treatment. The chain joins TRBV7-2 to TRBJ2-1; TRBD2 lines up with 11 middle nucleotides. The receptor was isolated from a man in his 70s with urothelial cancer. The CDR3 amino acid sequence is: CASSLDMTSGTNEQFF. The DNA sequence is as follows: TGTGCCAGCAGCTTAGACATGACTAGCGGGACCAATGAGCAGTTCTTC. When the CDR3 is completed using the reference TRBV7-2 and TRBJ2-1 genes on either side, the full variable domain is GAGVSQSPSNKVTEKGKDVELRCDPISGHTALYWYRQSLGQGLEFLIYFQGNSAPDKSGLPSDRFSAERTGGSVSTLTIQRTQQEDSAVYLCASSLDMTSGTNEQFFGPGTRLTVL.